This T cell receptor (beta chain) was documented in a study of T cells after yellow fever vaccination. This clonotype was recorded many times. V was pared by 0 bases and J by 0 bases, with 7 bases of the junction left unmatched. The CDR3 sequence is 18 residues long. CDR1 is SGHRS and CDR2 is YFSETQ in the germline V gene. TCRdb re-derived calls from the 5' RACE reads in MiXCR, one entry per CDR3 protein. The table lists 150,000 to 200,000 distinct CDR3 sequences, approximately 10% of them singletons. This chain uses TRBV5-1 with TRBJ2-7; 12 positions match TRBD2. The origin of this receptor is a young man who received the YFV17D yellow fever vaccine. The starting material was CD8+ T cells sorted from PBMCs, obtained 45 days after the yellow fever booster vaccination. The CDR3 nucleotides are TGCGCCAGCAGCTTGGCCTCTAGCGGGGGGGCCGGCTCCTACGAGCAGTACGTC. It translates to CASSLASSGGAGSYEQYV.